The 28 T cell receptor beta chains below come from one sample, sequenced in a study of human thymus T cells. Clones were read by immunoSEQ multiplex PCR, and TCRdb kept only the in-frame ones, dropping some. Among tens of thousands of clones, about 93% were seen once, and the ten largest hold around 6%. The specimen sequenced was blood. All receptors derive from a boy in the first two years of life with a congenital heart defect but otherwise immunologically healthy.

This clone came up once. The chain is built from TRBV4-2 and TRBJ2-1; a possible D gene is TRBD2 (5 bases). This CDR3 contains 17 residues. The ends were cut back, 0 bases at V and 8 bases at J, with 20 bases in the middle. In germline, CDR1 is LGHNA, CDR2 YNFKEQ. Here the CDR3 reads CASSQDPPVGSWDEQFF. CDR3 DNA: TGTGCCAGCAGCCAAGACCCACCGGTGGGGAGCTGGGATGAGCAGTTCTTC.

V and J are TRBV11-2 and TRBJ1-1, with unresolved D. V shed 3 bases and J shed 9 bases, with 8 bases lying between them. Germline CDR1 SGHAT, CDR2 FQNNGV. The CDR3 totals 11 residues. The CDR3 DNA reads TGTGCCAGCAGCTTGGCAGCTAAAGCTTTCTTT. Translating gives CASSLAAKAFF.

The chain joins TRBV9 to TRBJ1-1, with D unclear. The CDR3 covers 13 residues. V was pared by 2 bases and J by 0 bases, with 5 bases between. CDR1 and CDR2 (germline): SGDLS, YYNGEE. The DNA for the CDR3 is TGTGCCAGCAGCGTTATGGTGAACACTGAAGCTTTCTTT. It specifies CASSVMVNTEAFF.

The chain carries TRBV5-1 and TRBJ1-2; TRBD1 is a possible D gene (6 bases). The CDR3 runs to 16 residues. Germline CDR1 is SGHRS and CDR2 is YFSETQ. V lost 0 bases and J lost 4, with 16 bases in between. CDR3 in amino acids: CASSLGGIQGSYGYTF. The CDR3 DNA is TGCGCCAGCAGCTTGGGGGGAATACAGGGATCCTATGGCTACACCTTC.

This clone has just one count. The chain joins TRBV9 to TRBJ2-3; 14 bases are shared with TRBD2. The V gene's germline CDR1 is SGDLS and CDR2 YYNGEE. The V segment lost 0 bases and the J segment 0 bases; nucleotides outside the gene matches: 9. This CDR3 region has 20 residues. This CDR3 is CASSVEGGTSGRASTDTQYF. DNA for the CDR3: TGTGCCAGCAGCGTAGAGGGGGGGACTAGCGGGAGAGCTAGCACAGATACGCAGTATTTT. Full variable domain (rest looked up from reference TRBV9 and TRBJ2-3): DSGVTQTPKHLITATGQRVTLRCSPRSGDLSVYWYQQSLDQGLQFLIQYYNGEERAKGNILERFSAQQFPDLHSELNLSSLELGDSALYFCASSVEGGTSGRASTDTQYFGPGTRLTVL.

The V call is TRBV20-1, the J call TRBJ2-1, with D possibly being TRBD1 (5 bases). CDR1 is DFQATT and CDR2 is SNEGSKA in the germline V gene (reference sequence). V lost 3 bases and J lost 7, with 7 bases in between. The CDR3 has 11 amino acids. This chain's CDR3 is CSARSGNEQFF. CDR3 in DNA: TGCAGTGCTAGGTCAGGGAATGAGCAGTTCTTC.

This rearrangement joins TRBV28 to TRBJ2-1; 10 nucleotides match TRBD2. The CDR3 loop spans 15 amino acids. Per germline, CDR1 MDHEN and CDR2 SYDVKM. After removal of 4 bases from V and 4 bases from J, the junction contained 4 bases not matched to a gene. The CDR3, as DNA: TGTGCCAGCAGTTCTAGCGGGAGTTCTTACAATGAGCAGTTCTTC. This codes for CASSSSGSSYNEQFF.

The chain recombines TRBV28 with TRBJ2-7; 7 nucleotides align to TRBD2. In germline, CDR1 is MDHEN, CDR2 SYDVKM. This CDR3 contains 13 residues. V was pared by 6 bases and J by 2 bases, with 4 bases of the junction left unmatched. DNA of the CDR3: TGTGCCAGCAGCCCCAGCGGGACCTACGAGCAGTACTTC. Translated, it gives CASSPSGTYEQYF.

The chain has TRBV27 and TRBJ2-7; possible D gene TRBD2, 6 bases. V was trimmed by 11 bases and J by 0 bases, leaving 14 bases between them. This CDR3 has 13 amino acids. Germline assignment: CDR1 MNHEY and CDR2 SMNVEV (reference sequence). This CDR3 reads CAVGTDSSYEQYF. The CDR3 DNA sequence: TGTGCCGTCGGGACTGACAGCTCCTACGAGCAGTACTTC.

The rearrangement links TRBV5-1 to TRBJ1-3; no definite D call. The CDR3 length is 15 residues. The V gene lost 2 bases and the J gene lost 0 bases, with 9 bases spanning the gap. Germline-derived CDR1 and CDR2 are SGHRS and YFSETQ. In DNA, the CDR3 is TGCGCCAGCAGCTTACCTGGGAGCTCTGGAAACACCATATATTTT. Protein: CASSLPGSSGNTIYF.

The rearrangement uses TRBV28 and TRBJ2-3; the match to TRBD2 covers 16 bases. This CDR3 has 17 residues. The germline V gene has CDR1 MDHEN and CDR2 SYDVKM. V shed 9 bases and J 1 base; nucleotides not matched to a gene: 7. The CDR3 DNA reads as TGTGCCAGAAACGCCGGGACTAGCGGGAGGGGCACAGATACGCAGTATTTT. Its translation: CARNAGTSGRGTDTQYF.

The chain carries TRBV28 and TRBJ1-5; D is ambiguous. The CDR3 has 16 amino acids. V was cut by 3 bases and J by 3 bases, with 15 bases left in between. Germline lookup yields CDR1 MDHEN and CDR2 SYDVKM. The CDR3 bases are TGTGCCAGCAGTTTGCGAACGACCCCCCTCAATCAGCCCCAGCATTTT. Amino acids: CASSLRTTPLNQPQHF.

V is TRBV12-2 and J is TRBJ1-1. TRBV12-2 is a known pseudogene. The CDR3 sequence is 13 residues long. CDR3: CASRLVGGTEAFF. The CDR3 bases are TGTGCAAGTCGCTTAGTGGGAGGGACTGAAGCTTTCTTT.

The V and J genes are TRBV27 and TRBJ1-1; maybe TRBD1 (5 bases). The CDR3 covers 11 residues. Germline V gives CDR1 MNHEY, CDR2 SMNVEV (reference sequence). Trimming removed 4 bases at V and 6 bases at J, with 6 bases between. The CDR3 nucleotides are TGTGCCAGCAGTTCCAGGGCTGAAGCTTTCTTT. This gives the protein CASSSRAEAFF.

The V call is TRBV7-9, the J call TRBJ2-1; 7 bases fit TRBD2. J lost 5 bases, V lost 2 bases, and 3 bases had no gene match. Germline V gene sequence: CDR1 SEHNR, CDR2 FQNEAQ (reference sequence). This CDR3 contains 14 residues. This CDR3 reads CASSLSTSHNEQFF. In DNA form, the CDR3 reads TGTGCCAGCAGCTTATCGACTAGCCACAATGAGCAGTTCTTC.

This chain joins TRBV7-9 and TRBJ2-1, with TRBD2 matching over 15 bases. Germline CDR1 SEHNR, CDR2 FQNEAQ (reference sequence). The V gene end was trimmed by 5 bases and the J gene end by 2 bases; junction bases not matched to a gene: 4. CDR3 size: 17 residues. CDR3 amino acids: CASSPGTSGRTYNEQFF. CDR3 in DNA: TGTGCCAGCAGCCCCGGGACTAGCGGGAGGACCTACAATGAGCAGTTCTTC.

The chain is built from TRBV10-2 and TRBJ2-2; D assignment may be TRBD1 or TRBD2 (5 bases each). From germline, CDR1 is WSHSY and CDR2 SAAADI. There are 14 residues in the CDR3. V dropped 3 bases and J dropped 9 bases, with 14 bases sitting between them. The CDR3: CASSEYTGTRELFF. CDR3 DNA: TGCGCCAGCAGTGAATACACCGGGACCCGGGAGCTGTTTTTT.

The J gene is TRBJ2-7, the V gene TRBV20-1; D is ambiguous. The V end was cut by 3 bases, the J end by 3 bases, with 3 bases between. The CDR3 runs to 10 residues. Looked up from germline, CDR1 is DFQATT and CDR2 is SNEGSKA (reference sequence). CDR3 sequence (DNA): TGCAGTGCTAGGGACTACGAGCAGTACTTC. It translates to CSARDYEQYF.

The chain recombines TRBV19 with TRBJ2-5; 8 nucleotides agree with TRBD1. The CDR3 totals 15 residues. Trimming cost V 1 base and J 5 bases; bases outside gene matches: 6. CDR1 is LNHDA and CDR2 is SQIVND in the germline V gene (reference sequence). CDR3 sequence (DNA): TGTGCCAGTAGTATAGGACAGGGGACGGGGGAGACCCAGTACTTC. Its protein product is CASSIGQGTGETQYF.

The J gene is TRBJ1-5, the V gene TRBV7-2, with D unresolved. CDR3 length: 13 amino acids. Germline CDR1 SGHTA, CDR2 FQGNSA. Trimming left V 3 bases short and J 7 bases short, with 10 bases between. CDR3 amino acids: CASSFLVRQPQHF. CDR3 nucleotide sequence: TGTGCCAGCAGCTTTTTAGTTAGGCAGCCCCAGCATTTT.

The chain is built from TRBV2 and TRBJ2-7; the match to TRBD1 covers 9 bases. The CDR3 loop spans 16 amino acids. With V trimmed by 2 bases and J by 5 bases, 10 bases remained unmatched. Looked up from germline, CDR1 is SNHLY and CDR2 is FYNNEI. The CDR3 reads CASSESGQGRRNEQYF. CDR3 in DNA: TGTGCCAGCAGTGAAAGTGGACAGGGGCGAAGGAACGAGCAGTACTTC.

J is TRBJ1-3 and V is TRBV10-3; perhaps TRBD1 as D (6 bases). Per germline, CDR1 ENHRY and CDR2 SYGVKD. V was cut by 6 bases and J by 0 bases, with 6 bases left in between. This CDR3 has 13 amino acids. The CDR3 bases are TGTGCCATCAGACAGGGCTCTGGAAACACCATATATTTT. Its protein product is CAIRQGSGNTIYF.

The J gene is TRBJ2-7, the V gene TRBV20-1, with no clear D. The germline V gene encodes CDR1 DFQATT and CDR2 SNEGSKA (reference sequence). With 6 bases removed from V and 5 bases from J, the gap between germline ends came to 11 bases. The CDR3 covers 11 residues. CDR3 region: CSAGQENEQYF. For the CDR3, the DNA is TGCAGTGCAGGCCAAGAAAACGAGCAGTACTTC.

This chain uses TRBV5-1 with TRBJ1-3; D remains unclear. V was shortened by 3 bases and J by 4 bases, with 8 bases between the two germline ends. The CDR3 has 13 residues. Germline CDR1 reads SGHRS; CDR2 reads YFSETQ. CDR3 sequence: CASSSGNGNTIYF. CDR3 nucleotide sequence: TGCGCCAGCAGCTCCGGGAACGGAAACACCATATATTTT.

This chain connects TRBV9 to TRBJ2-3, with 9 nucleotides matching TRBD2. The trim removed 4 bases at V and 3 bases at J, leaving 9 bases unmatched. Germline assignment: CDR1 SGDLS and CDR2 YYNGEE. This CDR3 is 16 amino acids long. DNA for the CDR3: TGTGCCAGCAGCCGTCTCGTAGCGGGAGCGACAGATACGCAGTATTTT. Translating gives CASSRLVAGATDTQYF.

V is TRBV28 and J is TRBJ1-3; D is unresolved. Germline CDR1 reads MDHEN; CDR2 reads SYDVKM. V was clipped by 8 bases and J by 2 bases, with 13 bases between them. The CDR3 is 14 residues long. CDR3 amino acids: CASRIGGTGNTIYF. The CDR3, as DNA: TGTGCCAGCCGGATTGGAGGGACTGGAAACACCATATATTTT.

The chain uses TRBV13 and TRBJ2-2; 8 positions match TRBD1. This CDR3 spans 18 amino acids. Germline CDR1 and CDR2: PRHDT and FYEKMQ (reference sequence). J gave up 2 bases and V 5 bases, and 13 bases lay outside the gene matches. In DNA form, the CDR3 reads TGTGCCAGCAGCCCTCAACCGTCGGACAGGGACAACACCGGGGAGCTGTTTTTT. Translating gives CASSPQPSDRDNTGELFF.

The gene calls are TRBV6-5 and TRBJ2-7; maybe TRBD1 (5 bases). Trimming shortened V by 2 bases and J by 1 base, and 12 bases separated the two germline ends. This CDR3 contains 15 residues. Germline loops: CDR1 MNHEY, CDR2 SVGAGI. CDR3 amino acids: CASSYPDTSSYEQYF. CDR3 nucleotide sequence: TGTGCCAGCAGTTACCCGGACACCTCTTCCTACGAGCAGTACTTC.